A single sample is the source of the 26 T cell receptor beta chains below, sequenced in a study of T cell changes during pregnancy in multiple sclerosis. Using immunoSEQ multiplex PCR, the repertoire was profiled, and TCRdb retains in-frame clones only, with some absent. The data hold around 57,000 clones, with 91% observed a single time. Sequenced here: peripheral blood, sampled in the third trimester of pregnancy. These receptors all stem from a female donor in good health, enrolled as a control in a pregnancy study.

The table lists this clone with a few counts. The rearrangement joins TRBV7-9 to TRBJ2-7; D not certain. Germline values: CDR1 SEHNR, CDR2 FQNEAQ (reference sequence). The CDR3 runs to 12 residues. With 4 bases removed from V and 6 bases from J, the gap between germline ends came to 10 bases. CDR3 DNA: TGTGCCAGCAGCTCGTCCTCTTTCGAGCAGTACTTC. Translated, it gives CASSSSSFEQYF. The complete variable domain, with remaining parts taken from reference TRBV7-9 and TRBJ2-7, reads DTGVSQNPRHKITKRGQNVTFRCDPISEHNRLYWYRQTLGQGPEFLTYFQNEAQLEKSRLLSDRFSAERPKGSFSTLEIQRTEQGDSAMYLCASSSSSFEQYFGPGTRLTVT.

The CDR3 DNA sequence: TGTGCCATCAGTGAGTGGACAGCGGGAGTTCCCGAGCAGTACTTC. Translated: CAISEWTAGVPEQYF. The gene calls are TRBV10-3 and TRBJ2-7, with 8 bases that match TRBD2. This CDR3 is 15 amino acids long. V dropped 1 base and J dropped 6; count of bases not matched to a gene: 8. Germline V CDR1 and CDR2: ENHRY, SYGVKD.

This rearrangement joins TRBV2 to TRBJ2-7, with 8 bases identical to TRBD2. The J segment lost 4 bases and the V segment lost 6 bases, leaving 14 bases of the junction unmatched. The CDR3 consists of 16 residues. CDR1 and CDR2 from the germline V gene are SNHLY and FYNNEI. CDR3 nucleotides: TGTGCCAGCAGGGGGTTCGTGGCGGGAGGCGCTTACGAGCAGTACTTC. The encoded protein is CASRGFVAGGAYEQYF.

This clone was counted once. V usage is TRBV27 and J usage is TRBJ1-5; D not resolved. Trimming stripped 1 base from V and 5 bases from J, with 12 bases between. The CDR3 contains 15 residues. CDR1 and CDR2 from the germline V gene are MNHEY and SMNVEV (reference sequence). The CDR3 DNA follows: TGTGCCAGCAGTTTATATTCGGGGTCCGATCAGCCCCAGCATTTT. Amino acids: CASSLYSGSDQPQHF.

The V and J genes are TRBV13 and TRBJ2-5, with TRBD2 as a possible D gene (5 bases). Germline V lookup: CDR1 PRHDT, CDR2 FYEKMQ (reference sequence). The CDR3 consists of 14 residues. Trimming took off 5 bases at V and 7 bases at J, with 17 bases between the two ends. The CDR3 reads CASSRGLGSRTQYF. The CDR3 DNA reads as TGTGCCAGCAGCCGCGGACTGGGTTCGCGGACCCAGTACTTC. The full variable domain, rest sourced from reference TRBV13 and TRBJ2-5, is AAGVIQSPRHLIKEKRETATLKCYPIPRHDTVYWYQQGPGQDPQFLISFYEKMQSDKGSIPDRFSAQQFSDYHSELNMSSLELGDSALYFCASSRGLGSRTQYFGPGTRLLVL.

V gene TRBV9 combines with J gene TRBJ1-6, with D maybe TRBD1 (6 bases). Germline assignment: CDR1 SGDLS and CDR2 YYNGEE. This CDR3 is 16 amino acids long. With 0 bases removed from V and 4 bases from J, the gap between germline ends came to 11 bases. CDR3 protein: CASSVGPDRYNSPLHF. The CDR3 nucleotides are TGTGCCAGCAGCGTAGGTCCGGACAGATATAATTCACCCCTCCACTTT.

This rearrangement joins TRBV4-1 to TRBJ2-2; 8 nucleotides line up with TRBD2. The germline V gene encodes CDR1 MGHRA and CDR2 YSYEKL. There are 17 residues in the CDR3. V lost 7 bases, J lost 0 bases, and 10 bases stayed unmatched. The CDR3 is CASTPSDGGANTGELFF. DNA of the CDR3: TGCGCCAGCACCCCAAGTGACGGGGGGGCGAACACCGGGGAGCTGTTTTTT.

The V and J genes are TRBV5-1 and TRBJ2-7, with TRBD1 identical over 12 bases. Germline V gene data show CDR1 as SGHRS and CDR2 as YFSETQ. This CDR3 contains 15 residues. After removal of 3 bases from V and 3 bases from J, the junction contained 4 bases not matched to a gene. The CDR3 DNA is TGCGCCAGCAGCTGGGGGACAGGGGGCGTCTACGAGCAGTACTTC. Translating it yields CASSWGTGGVYEQYF.

This chain uses TRBV2 with TRBJ2-1; no clear D. Trimming pared 3 bases from V and 3 bases from J, leaving 6 bases between. Per the germline V gene, CDR1 is SNHLY and CDR2 is FYNNEI. The length of the CDR3 is 13 residues. The CDR3 nucleotides read TGTGCCAGCAGTGAGCAGGTCTACAATGAGCAGTTCTTC. As protein: CASSEQVYNEQFF.

The chain is built from TRBV4-1 and TRBJ2-7; maybe TRBD1 (6 bases). The germline gives CDR1 MGHRA, CDR2 YSYEKL. The CDR3 length is 14 residues. The germline V and J ends were trimmed by 1 base and 5 bases, with 12 bases remaining between them. The DNA for the CDR3 is TGCGCCAGCAGCCAAGTTTCAGGGGCGGACGAGCAGTACTTC. It encodes CASSQVSGADEQYF.

The rearrangement joins TRBV10-3 to TRBJ1-2; the D gene is possibly TRBD1 (6 bases). Germline CDR1 and CDR2: ENHRY and SYGVKD. The CDR3 runs 16 residues. V was pared by 10 bases and J by 4 bases, with 25 bases between. The DNA for the CDR3 is TGTGCCACCCTACCGACAGGAGACCCTTCCTTCTATGGCTACACCTTC. Amino acids: CATLPTGDPSFYGYTF.

The genes are TRBV19 and TRBJ2-6; TRBD2 might be the D (5 bases). The CDR3 sequence is 14 residues long. Between the trimmed V and J ends, which lost 8 bases and 3 bases, there was a span of 11 bases. The V gene's germline CDR1 is LNHDA and CDR2 SQIVND (reference sequence). CDR3 coding DNA: TGTGCCAGTTCCCTAGCCGGTGGGGCCAACGTCCTGACTTTC. Residues: CASSLAGGANVLTF. The full variable domain, its missing parts supplied by reference TRBV19 and TRBJ2-6, is DGGITQSPKYLFRKEGQNVTLSCEQNLNHDAMYWYRQDPGQGLRLIYYSQIVNDFQKGDIAEGYSVSREKKESFPLTVTSAQKNPTAFYLCASSLAGGANVLTFGAGSRLTVL.

The chain is built from TRBV7-2 and TRBJ2-3, with D tentatively TRBD2 (5 bases). Trimming removed 3 bases at V and 2 bases at J, with 12 bases between. The CDR3 consists of 15 residues. Germline CDR1 reads SGHTA; CDR2 reads FQGNSA. CDR3 region: CASSFYLADTDTQYF. CDR3 nucleotide sequence: TGTGCCAGCAGCTTCTATCTAGCAGACACAGATACGCAGTATTTT. Drawing the rest from reference TRBV7-2 and TRBJ2-3, the complete variable domain is GAGVSQSPSNKVTEKGKDVELRCDPISGHTALYWYRQSLGQGLEFLIYFQGNSAPDKSGLPSDRFSAERTGGSVSTLTIQRTQQEDSAVYLCASSFYLADTDTQYFGPGTRLTVL.

The CDR3 nucleotides are TGTGCCAGCAGTCCCCGGAAGGGGGCAAAAGATACGCAGTATTTT. This encodes CASSPRKGAKDTQYF. The chain is built from TRBV27 and TRBJ2-3, with 7 positions matching TRBD1. Germline V lookup: CDR1 MNHEY, CDR2 SMNVEV (reference sequence). Unmatched junction bases numbered 10, after V lost 5 bases and J lost 5 bases. The CDR3 is made up of 15 amino acids.

This sequence joins TRBV28 and TRBJ2-7; possibly TRBD1 for D (6 bases). The CDR3 spans 14 residues. The V gene lost 6 bases and the J gene lost 2 bases, with 14 bases spanning the gap. Germline V gene data show CDR1 as MDHEN and CDR2 as SYDVKM. The CDR3 bases are TGTGCCAGCAGGGTCGGCCAGGGGCCCTACGAGCAGTACTTC. Its protein is CASRVGQGPYEQYF.

This rearrangement joins TRBV4-1 to TRBJ1-2; TRBD1 might be the D (5 bases). CDR1 MGHRA and CDR2 YSYEKL come from the germline V gene. V was cut by 0 bases and J by 8 bases, with 13 bases left in between. The CDR3 is 14 amino acids. CDR3 sequence reads: CASSQEGQRQGYTF. Written as DNA, the CDR3 is TGCGCCAGCAGCCAAGAGGGCCAACGACAGGGCTACACCTTC.

The chain recombines TRBV28 with TRBJ2-7; TRBD1 matches 9 bases. The CDR3 covers 15 residues. The trim removed 6 bases at V and 5 bases at J, leaving 11 bases unmatched. Germline CDR1 reads MDHEN; CDR2 reads SYDVKM. The CDR3, as DNA: TGTGCCAGCAGCCCTAACGGACAGGGGAACCACGAGCAGTACTTC. Encoded protein: CASSPNGQGNHEQYF.

This chain joins TRBV13 and TRBJ2-1, with D perhaps TRBD1 (6 bases). Germline CDR1 is PRHDT and CDR2 is FYEKMQ (reference sequence). The length of the CDR3 is 12 residues. V gave up 1 base and J gave up 9 bases, with 7 bases separating them. The CDR3 region is CASSLEGGEQFF. The CDR3 region has the DNA TGTGCCAGCAGCTTAGAAGGGGGTGAGCAGTTCTTC. The full variable domain, completed using reference TRBV13 and TRBJ2-1, is AAGVIQSPRHLIKEKRETATLKCYPIPRHDTVYWYQQGPGQDPQFLISFYEKMQSDKGSIPDRFSAQQFSDYHSELNMSSLELGDSALYFCASSLEGGEQFFGPGTRLTVL.

This clone showed up just once. J is TRBJ2-5 and V is TRBV6-5, with 7 bases identical to TRBD2. V lost 4 bases and J lost 7; bases outside the gene matches: 9. CDR1 is MNHEY and CDR2 is SVGAGI in the germline V gene. The CDR3 extends over 14 amino acids. CDR3 nucleotide sequence: TGTGCCAGCAGTTCCTGGGGGAGGGAGGGGACCCAGTACTTC. Its translation: CASSSWGREGTQYF.

The V call is TRBV13, the J call TRBJ2-1; 9 bases fit TRBD1. Germline V gene data show CDR1 as PRHDT and CDR2 as FYEKMQ (reference sequence). After removal of 5 bases from V and 6 bases from J, the junction contained 8 bases not matched to a gene. The CDR3 is made up of 15 amino acids. CDR3 sequence (DNA): TGTGCCAGCAGCCCCGGGGGACAGGGTCTCAATGAGCAGTTCTTC. This gives the protein CASSPGGQGLNEQFF.

This clone was seen only once. The chain joins TRBV27 to TRBJ2-1; TRBD2 is a possible D gene (5 bases). The CDR3 is 14 amino acids. The V and J ends lost 9 bases and 2 bases respectively, with 14 bases between them. CDR1 is MNHEY, CDR2 SMNVEV, per germline (reference sequence). CDR3 sequence reads: CASIPSGAYNEQFF. The CDR3, as DNA: TGTGCCAGTATCCCCAGCGGAGCCTACAATGAGCAGTTCTTC.

J is TRBJ2-3 and V is TRBV5-1, with 7 positions matching TRBD2. With V trimmed by 6 bases and J by 0 bases, 7 bases remained unmatched. CDR3 size: 15 residues. CDR1 and CDR2 from the germline V gene are SGHRS and YFSETQ. For the CDR3, the DNA is TGCGCCAGCACCGTCACCGGGGGGAGCACAGATACGCAGTATTTT. Translated, it gives CASTVTGGSTDTQYF.

The V and J genes are TRBV6-1 and TRBJ1-1, with 8 bases aligning to TRBD1. The CDR3 extends over 15 amino acids. The trim removed 0 bases at V and 4 bases at J, leaving 4 bases unmatched. The germline CDR1 and CDR2 sequences are MNHNS and SASEGT. CDR3 bases: TGTGCCAGCAGTGAAGCCTCCGGGACAGGCACTGAAGCTTTCTTT. Its protein is CASSEASGTGTEAFF.

The chain has TRBV11-2 and TRBJ2-2; 9 positions agree with TRBD1. V was pared by 5 bases and J by 7 bases, with 11 bases of the junction left unmatched. This CDR3 has 16 residues. CDR1 is SGHAT, CDR2 FQNNGV, per germline. CDR3: CASSLRDRARGGELFF. DNA for the CDR3: TGTGCCAGCAGCCTCCGGGACAGGGCAAGGGGCGGGGAGCTGTTTTTT.

The chain combines TRBV7-9 with TRBJ1-1; a weak D match, TRBD1 (5 bases). The V end lost 1 base, the J end lost 8 bases, and 17 bases lay between the germline ends. The CDR3 sequence is 15 residues long. The germline gives CDR1 SEHNR, CDR2 FQNEAQ (reference sequence). CDR3 sequence (DNA): TGTGCCAGCAGCTTAGTCCCTTTACAGGAGCCCGAAGCTTTCTTT. Translation: CASSLVPLQEPEAFF.

As regards this clone: The germline gene is not matched at one end of the junction; a read error may be the cause. The V call is TRBV7-9, the J call TRBJ2-1; 12 bases fit TRBD2. Germline lookup yields CDR1 SEHNR and CDR2 FQNEAQ (reference sequence). CDR3 length: 17 residues. The CDR3 DNA sequence: TGTGCCAGCAGCCGCACTAGCGGGGGGACAGGGTACAGTGAGCAGTTCTTC. Protein: CASSRTSGGTGYSEQFF. The variable domain in full, completed from reference TRBV7-9 and TRBJ2-1, reads DTGVSQNPRHKITKRGQNVTFRCDPISEHNRLYWYRQTLGQGPEFLTYFQNEAQLEKSRLLSDRFSAERPKGSFSTLEIQRTEQGDSAMYLCASSRTSGGTGYSEQFFGPGTRLTVL.